This TCR beta chain was found in a study of T cells after yellow fever vaccination. Germline CDR1 is MNHNY and CDR2 is SVGAGI (reference sequence). V lost 6 bases, J lost 5 bases, and 5 bases stayed unmatched. The CDR3 is 13 residues long. Points on this clonotype: Antigen unknown.

Study-wide results and caveats: Weaker, the secondary response had a peak occurring faster, on day 5 versus 15.

TCR cDNA, made by 5'RACE template switching, carried an added universal primer site and UMIs. TCRdb fed the 5' RACE reads into MiXCR, producing one record per CDR3 protein. The table lists around 400,000 distinct CDR3 sequences, roughly 12% of them singletons, with roughly 18% in the top ten. This receptor was obtained from a man between 18 and 29 years old who received the YFV17D yellow fever vaccine. This chain uses TRBV6-6 with TRBJ2-5, with TRBD2 matching 8 bases. The sequences come from PBMCs, collected on the day of the first yellow fever vaccination. The CDR3 DNA reads as TGTGCCAGCAGCGGGGGGGCCGCCGAGACCCAGTACTTC. This codes for CASSGGAAETQYF.